The T cell receptor (beta chain) under discussion was sequenced for a study of cytotoxic CD8 clonotypes in ibrutinib-treated CLL. Study results and caveats: Collection times varied between progressing and sustained-remission patients. An increase in clonality occurred at ibrutinib response, followed by a return toward baseline at progression. Under treatment, the uncommon public clonotypes either contracted or remained stable.

Note on this clone: Its antigen is unidentified.

Assay: immunoSEQ multiplex PCR; the TCRdb copy retains only in-frame clones and omits some. The table shows approximately 350,000 clones, with 67% occurring only once. The CDR3 is 18 residues long. V trimming: 0 bases; J trimming: 2 bases; junction bases outside the gene matches: 2. Per the germline V gene, CDR1 is SGHAT and CDR2 is FQNNGV. The sample in question was PBMCs, obtained after 36 months of ibrutinib treatment. This clonotype was obtained from a human donor with chronic lymphocytic leukemia. This chain connects TRBV11-2 to TRBJ2-3; 16 bases align to TRBD2. This chain's CDR3 is CASSLEGLAGGLTDTQYF. DNA of the CDR3: TGTGCCAGCAGCTTAGAGGGACTAGCGGGGGGGCTCACAGATACGCAGTATTTT.